This record looks at one TCR beta chain sequence and its context. This record comes from a study of blood T cell repertoires in COVID-19. Trimming shortened V by 5 bases and J by 6 bases, and 10 bases separated the two germline ends. Germline CDR1 reads LNHDA; CDR2 reads SQIVND (reference sequence). CDR3 size: 12 residues. Produced via immunoSEQ multiplex PCR; TCRdb's table is partial and in-frame only. The data contain just over 350,000 clones, about 86% of them singletons. The sequenced sample was peripheral blood. The TCR originated in a woman aged 60-75 years with COVID-19, enrolled during active disease. This chain joins TRBV19 and TRBJ1-1, with D possibly TRBD1 on 5 matching bases. CDR3: CASSLQGPEAFF. In DNA, the CDR3 is TGTGCCAGTAGTCTCCAGGGCCCTGAAGCTTTCTTT.